This TCR beta chain originates from a study of blood T cells in healthy people across ages. Germline V gene data show CDR1 as ENHRY and CDR2 as SYGVKD. The CDR3 sequence is 13 residues long. V lost 6 bases, J lost 5 bases, and 4 bases stayed unmatched. Together with a sample-barcoded 5' primer, a J-beta primer mix was included in a second PCR lasting about 6 to 11 cycles. Researchers report that a template-switch adaptor with 12 random nucleotides tagged each cDNA molecule. TCRdb analysed the 5' RACE reads with MiXCR anew, one entry per CDR3 protein. The table has 590,000 or so distinct CDR3 sequences, approximately 30% seen once. This clonotype was recorded many times.

This receptor was obtained from a woman older than 75 in good health. The material sequenced was blood. This chain uses TRBV10-3 with TRBJ2-3; 8 nucleotides align to TRBD1. The CDR3 is CAISRTGIDTQYF. DNA for the CDR3: TGTGCCATCAGCCGGACAGGGATAGATACGCAGTATTTT.